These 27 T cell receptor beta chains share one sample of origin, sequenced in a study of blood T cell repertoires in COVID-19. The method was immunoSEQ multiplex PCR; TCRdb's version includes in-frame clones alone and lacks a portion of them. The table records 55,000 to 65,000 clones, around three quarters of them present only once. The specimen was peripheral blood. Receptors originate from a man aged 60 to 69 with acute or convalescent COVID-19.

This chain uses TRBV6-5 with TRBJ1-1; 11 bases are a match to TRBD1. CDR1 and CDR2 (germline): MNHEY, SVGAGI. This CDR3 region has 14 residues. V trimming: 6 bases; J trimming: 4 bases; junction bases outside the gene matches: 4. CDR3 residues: CASRDRGRSTEAFF. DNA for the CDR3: TGTGCCAGCAGGGACAGGGGGCGAAGCACTGAAGCTTTCTTT.

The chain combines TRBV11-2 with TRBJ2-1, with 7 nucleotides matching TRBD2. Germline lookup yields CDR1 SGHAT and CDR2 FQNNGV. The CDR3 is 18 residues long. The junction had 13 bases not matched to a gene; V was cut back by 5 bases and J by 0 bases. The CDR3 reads CASSRLSSGIFSYNEQFF. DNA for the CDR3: TGTGCCAGCAGCCGATTATCGAGCGGGATCTTCTCCTACAATGAGCAGTTCTTC.

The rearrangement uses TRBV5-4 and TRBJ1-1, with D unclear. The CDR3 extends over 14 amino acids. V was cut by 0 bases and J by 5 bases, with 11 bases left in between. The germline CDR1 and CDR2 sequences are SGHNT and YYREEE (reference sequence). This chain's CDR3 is CASSLGQTGTEAFF. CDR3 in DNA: TGTGCCAGCAGCTTGGGGCAGACGGGGACTGAAGCTTTCTTT.

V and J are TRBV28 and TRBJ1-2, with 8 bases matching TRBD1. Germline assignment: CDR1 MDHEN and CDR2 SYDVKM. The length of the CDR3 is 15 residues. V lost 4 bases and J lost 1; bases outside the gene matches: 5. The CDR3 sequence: CASSSQTGGNYGYTF. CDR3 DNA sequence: TGTGCCAGCAGTTCCCAAACAGGGGGTAACTATGGCTACACCTTC.

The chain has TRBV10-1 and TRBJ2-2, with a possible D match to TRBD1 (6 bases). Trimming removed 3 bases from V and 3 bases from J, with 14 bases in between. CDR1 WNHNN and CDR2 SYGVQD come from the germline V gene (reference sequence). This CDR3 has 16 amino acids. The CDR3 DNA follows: TGCGCCAGCAGTGATCTTCAGGGGTTGGACACCGGGGAGCTGTTTTTT. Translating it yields CASSDLQGLDTGELFF.

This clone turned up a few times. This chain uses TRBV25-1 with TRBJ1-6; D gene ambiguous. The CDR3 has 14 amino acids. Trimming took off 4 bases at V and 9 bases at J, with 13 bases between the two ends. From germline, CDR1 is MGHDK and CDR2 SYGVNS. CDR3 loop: CASSGGPWGSPLHF. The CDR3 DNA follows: TGTGCCAGCAGTGGAGGGCCCTGGGGTTCACCCCTCCACTTT.

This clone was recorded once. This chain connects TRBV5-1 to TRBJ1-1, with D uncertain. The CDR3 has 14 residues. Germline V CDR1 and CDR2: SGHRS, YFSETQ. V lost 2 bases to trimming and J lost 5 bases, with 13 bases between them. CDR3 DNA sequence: TGCGCCAGCAGCTTCAGTCGTTTCGGGACTGAAGCTTTCTTT. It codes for CASSFSRFGTEAFF.

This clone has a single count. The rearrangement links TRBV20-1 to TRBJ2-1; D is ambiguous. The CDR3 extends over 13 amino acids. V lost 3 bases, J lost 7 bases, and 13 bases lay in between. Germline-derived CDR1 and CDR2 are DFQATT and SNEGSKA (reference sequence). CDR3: CSASITAGNEQFF. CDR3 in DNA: TGCAGTGCTAGTATCACCGCCGGGAATGAGCAGTTCTTC.

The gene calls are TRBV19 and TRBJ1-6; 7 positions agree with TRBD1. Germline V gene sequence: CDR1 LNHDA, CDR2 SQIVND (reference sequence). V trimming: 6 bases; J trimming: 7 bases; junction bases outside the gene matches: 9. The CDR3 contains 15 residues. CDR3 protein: CASRTLDRDNSPLHF. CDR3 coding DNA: TGTGCCAGTAGGACCCTCGACAGGGACAATTCACCCCTCCACTTT.

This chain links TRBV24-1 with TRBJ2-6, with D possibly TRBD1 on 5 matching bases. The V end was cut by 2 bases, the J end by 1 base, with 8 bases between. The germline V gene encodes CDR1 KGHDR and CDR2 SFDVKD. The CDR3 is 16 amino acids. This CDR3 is CATSDSQGSGANVLTF. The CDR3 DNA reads TGTGCCACCAGTGATTCGCAGGGTTCTGGGGCCAACGTCCTGACTTTC.

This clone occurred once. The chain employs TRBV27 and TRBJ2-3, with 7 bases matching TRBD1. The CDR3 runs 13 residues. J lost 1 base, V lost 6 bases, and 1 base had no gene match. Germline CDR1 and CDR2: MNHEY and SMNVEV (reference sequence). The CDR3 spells CASSGQGTDTQYF. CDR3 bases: TGTGCCAGCAGCGGACAGGGCACAGATACGCAGTATTTT.

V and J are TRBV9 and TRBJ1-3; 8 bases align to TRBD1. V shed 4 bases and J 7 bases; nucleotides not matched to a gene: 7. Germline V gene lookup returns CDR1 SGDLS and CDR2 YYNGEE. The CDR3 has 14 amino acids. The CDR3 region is CASSPRQGKNTIYF. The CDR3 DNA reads TGTGCCAGCAGCCCCCGACAGGGGAAGAACACCATATATTTT.

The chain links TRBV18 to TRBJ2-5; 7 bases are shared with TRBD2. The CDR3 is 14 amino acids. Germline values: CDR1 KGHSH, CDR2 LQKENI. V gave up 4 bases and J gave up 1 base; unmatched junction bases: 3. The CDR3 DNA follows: TGTGCCAGCTCACTTGGGACTACCCAAGAGACCCAGTACTTC. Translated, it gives CASSLGTTQETQYF.

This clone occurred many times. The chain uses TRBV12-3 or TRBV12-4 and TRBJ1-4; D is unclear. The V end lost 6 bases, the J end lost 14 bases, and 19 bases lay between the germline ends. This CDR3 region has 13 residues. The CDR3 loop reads CASSTQDFGWLFF. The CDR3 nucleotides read TGTGCCAGCAGCACGCAGGACTTTGGGTGGCTGTTTTTT.

CDR3 sequence reads: CASSPRHNPNTGELFF. CDR3 nucleotide sequence: TGTGCCAGCAGCCCACGACACAATCCGAACACCGGGGAGCTGTTTTTT. The chain employs TRBV13 and TRBJ2-2; D is uncertain. CDR3 length equals 16 residues. V lost 5 bases to trimming and J lost 0 bases, with 13 bases between them. The germline gives CDR1 PRHDT, CDR2 FYEKMQ (reference sequence).

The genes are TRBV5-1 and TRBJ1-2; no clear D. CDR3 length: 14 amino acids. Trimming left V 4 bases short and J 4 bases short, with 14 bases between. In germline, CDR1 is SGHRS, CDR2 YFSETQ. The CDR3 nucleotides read TGCGCCAGCAGCGCGGGTGAGGGTATCTATGGCTACACCTTC. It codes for CASSAGEGIYGYTF.

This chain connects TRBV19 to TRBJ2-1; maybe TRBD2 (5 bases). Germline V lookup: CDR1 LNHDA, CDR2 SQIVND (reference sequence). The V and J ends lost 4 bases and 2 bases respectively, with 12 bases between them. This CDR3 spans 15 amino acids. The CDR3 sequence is CASSKLALPYNEQFF. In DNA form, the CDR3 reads TGTGCCAGTAGTAAGCTAGCCCTTCCCTACAATGAGCAGTTCTTC. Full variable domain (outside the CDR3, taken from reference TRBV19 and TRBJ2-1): DGGITQSPKYLFRKEGQNVTLSCEQNLNHDAMYWYRQDPGQGLRLIYYSQIVNDFQKGDIAEGYSVSREKKESFPLTVTSAQKNPTAFYLCASSKLALPYNEQFFGPGTRLTVL.

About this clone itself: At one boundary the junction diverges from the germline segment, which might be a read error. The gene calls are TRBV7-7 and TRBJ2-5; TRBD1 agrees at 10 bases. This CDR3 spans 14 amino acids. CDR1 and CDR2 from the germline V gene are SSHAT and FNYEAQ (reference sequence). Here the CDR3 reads CASSLVGQGSTQYF. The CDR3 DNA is TGTGCTAGCAGCTTAGTGGGACAGGGGAGTACCCAGTACTTC.

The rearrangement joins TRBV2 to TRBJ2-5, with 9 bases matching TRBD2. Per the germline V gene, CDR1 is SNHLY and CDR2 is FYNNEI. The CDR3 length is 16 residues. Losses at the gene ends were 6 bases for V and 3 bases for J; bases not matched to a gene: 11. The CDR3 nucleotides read TGTGCCAGCAGCCTCGGACTAGCGAGGACTGAAGAGACCCAGTACTTC. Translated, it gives CASSLGLARTEETQYF.

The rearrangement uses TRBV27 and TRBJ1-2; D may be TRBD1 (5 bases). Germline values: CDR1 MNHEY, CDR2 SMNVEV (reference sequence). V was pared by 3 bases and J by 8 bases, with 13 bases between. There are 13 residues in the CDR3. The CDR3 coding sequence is TGTGCCAGCAGTTTTTGGCAGGGTGAAGGCTACACCTTC. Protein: CASSFWQGEGYTF.

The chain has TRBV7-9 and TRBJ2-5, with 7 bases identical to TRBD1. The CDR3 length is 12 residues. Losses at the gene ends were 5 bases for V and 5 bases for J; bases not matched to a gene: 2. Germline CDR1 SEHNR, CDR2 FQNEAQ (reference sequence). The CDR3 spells CASSRGQETQYF. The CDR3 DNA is TGTGCCAGCAGCAGGGGGCAGGAGACCCAGTACTTC.

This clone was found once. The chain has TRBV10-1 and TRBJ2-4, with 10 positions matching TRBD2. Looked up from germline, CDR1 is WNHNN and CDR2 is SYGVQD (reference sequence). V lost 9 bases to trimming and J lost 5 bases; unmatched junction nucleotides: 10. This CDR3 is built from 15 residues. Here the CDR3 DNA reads TGCGCCAGGTGGACTAGCGGAGCTGGAGAAAACATTCAGTACTTC. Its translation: CARWTSGAGENIQYF.

CDR3 amino acids: CASSYSEIQETQYF. The DNA for the CDR3 is TGTGCCAGCAGTTACTCGGAGATCCAAGAGACCCAGTACTTC. J is TRBJ2-5 and V is TRBV6-6; D gene unclear. The CDR3 is 14 amino acids. The V gene's germline CDR1 is MNHNY and CDR2 SVGAGI (reference sequence). V was trimmed by 0 bases and J by 1 base, leaving 6 bases between them.

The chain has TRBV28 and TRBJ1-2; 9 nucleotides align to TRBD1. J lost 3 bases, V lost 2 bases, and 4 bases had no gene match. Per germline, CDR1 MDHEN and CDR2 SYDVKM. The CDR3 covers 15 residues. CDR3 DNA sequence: TGTGCCAGCAGTTTAGCGGGACAGGGATACTATGGCTACACCTTC. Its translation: CASSLAGQGYYGYTF.

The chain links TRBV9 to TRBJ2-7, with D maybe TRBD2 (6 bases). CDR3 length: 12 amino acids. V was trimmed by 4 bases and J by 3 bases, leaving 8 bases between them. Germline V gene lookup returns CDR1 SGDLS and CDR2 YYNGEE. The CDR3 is CASSFSGYEQYF. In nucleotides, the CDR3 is TGTGCCAGCAGCTTTAGCGGCTACGAGCAGTACTTC.

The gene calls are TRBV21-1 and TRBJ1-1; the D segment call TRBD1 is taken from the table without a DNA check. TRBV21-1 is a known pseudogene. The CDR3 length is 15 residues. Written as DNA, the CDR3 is TGTGCCAGCAGCGCCAACAGGGGGAGTGAAACTGAAGCTTTCTTT. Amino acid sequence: CASSANRGSETEAFF.

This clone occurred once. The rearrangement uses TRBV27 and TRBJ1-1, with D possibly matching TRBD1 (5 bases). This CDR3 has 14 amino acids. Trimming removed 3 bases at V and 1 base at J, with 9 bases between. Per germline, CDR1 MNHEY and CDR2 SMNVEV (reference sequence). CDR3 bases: TGTGCCAGCAGTTTCTCGGGGGGGAACACTGAAGCTTTCTTT. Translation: CASSFSGGNTEAFF.